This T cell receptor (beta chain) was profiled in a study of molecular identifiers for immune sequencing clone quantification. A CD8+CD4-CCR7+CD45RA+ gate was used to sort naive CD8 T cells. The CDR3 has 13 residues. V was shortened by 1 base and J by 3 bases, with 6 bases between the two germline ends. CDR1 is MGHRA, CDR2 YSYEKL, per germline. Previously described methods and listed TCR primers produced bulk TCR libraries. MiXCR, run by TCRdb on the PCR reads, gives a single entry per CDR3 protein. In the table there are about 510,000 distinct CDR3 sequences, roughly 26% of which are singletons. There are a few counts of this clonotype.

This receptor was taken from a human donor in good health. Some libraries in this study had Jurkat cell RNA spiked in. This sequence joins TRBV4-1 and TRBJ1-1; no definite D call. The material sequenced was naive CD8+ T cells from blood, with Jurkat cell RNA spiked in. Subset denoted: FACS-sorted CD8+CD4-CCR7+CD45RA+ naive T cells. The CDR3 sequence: CASSQASYTEAFF. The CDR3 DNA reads TGCGCCAGCAGCCAAGCGTCCTACACTGAAGCTTTCTTT.